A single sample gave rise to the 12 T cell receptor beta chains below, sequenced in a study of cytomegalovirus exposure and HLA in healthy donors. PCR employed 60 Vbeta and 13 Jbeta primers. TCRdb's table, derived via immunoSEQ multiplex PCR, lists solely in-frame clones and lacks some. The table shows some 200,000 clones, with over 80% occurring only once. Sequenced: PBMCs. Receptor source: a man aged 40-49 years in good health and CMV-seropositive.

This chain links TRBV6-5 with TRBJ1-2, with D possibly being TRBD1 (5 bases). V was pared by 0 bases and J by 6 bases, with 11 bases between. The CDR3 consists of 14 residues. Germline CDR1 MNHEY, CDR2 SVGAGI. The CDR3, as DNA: TGTGCCAGCAGTTACTCGGCGGGGGGTGATGGCTACACCTTC. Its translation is CASSYSAGGDGYTF.

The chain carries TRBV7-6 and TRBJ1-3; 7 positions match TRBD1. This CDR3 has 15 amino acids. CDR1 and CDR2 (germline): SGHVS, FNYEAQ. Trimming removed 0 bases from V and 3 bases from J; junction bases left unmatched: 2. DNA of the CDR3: TGTGCCAGCAGCTTAGCAGGGGGCGGTGGAAACACCATATATTTT. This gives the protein CASSLAGGGGNTIYF.

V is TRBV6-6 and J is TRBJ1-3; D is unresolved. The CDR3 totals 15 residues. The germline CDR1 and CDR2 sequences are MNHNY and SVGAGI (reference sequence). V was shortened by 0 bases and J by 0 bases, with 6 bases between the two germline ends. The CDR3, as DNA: TGTGCCAGCAGTTACTCTTCAGTCTCTGGAAACACCATATATTTT. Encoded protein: CASSYSSVSGNTIYF.

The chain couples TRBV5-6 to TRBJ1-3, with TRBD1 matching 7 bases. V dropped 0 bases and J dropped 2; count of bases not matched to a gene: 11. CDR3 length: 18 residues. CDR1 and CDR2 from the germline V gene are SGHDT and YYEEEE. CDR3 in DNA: TGTGCCAGCAGCTTGGAGTGGTCAGACAGGGTGGCTGGAAACACCATATATTTT. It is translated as CASSLEWSDRVAGNTIYF.

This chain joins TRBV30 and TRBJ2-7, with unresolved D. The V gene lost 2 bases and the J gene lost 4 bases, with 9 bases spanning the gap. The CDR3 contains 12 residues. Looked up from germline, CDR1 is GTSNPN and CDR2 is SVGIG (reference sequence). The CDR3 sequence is CAWSPAAYEQYF. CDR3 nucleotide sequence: TGTGCCTGGAGTCCGGCAGCGTACGAGCAGTACTTC.

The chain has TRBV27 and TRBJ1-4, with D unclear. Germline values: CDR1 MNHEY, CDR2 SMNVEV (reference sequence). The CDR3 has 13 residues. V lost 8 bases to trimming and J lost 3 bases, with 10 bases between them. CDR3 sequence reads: CASSLVANEKLFF. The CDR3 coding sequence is TGTGCCAGCTCCTTAGTGGCTAATGAAAAACTGTTTTTT.

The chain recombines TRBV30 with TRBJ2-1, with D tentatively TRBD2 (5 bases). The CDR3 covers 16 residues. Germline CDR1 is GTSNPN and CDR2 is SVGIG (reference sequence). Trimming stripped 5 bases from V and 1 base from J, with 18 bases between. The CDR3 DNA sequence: TGTGCCTGGGAGACAACTAGGTTTAGGTCCTACAATGAGCAGTTCTTC. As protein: CAWETTRFRSYNEQFF.

CDR3 region: CAWSVGRGGFRTQYF. Written as DNA, the CDR3 is TGTGCCTGGAGTGTGGGGCGGGGGGGCTTTCGGACCCAGTACTTC. The V gene is TRBV30, the J gene TRBJ2-5; 9 positions agree with TRBD2. The J segment lost 7 bases and the V segment lost 0 bases, leaving 9 bases of the junction unmatched. CDR1 and CDR2 (germline): GTSNPN, SVGIG (reference sequence). The CDR3 contains 15 residues.

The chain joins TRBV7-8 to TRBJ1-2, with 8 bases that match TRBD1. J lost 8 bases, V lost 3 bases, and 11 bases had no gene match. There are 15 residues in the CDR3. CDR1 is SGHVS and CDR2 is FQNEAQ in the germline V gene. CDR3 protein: CASSFDPGGAGGYTF. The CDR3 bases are TGTGCCAGCAGCTTTGATCCAGGGGGCGCGGGAGGCTACACCTTC.

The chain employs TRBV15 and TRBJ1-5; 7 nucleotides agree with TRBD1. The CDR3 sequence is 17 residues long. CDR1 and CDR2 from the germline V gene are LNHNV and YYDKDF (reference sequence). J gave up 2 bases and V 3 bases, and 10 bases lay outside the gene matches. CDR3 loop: CATSSYPRGTRNQPQHF. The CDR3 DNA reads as TGTGCCACCAGCAGTTACCCCAGGGGGACGCGCAATCAGCCCCAGCATTTT. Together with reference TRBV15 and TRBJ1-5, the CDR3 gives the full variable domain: DAMVIQNPRYQVTQFGKPVTLSCSQTLNHNVMYWYQQKSSQAPKLLFHYYDKDFNNEADTPDNFQSRRPNTSFCFLDIRSPGLGDTAMYLCATSSYPRGTRNQPQHFGDGTRLSIL.

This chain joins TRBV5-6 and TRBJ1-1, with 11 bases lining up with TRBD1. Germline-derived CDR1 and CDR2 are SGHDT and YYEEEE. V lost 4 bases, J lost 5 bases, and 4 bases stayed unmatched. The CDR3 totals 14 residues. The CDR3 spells CASSLGQGGTEAFF. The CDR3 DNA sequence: TGTGCCAGCAGCCTGGGACAGGGGGGAACTGAAGCTTTCTTT.

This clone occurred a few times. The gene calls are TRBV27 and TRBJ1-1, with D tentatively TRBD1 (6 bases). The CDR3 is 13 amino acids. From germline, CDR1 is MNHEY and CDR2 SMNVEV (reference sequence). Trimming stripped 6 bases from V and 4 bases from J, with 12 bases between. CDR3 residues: CASRADRFTEAFF. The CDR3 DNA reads TGTGCCAGCAGGGCGGACAGATTCACTGAAGCTTTCTTT.